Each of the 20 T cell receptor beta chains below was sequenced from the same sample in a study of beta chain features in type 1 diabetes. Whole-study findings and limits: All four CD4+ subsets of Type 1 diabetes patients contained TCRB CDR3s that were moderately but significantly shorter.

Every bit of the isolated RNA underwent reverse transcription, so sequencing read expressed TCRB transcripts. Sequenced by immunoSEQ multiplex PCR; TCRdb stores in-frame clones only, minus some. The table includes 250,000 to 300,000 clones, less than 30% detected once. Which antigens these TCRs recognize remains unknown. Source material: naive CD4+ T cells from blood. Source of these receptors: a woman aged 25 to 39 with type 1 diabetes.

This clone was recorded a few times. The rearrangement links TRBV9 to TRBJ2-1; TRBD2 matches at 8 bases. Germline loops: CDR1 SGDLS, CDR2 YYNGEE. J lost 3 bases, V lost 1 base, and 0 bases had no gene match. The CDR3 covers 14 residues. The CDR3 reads CASSVSGGYNEQFF. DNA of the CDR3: TGTGCCAGCAGCGTAAGCGGGGGCTACAATGAGCAGTTCTTC.

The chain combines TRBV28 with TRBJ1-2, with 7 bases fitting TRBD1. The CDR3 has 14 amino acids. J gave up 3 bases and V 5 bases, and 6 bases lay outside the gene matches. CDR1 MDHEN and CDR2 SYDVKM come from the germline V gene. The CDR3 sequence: CASSLGTADYGYTF. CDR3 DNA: TGTGCCAGCAGTCTTGGGACAGCCGACTATGGCTACACCTTC.

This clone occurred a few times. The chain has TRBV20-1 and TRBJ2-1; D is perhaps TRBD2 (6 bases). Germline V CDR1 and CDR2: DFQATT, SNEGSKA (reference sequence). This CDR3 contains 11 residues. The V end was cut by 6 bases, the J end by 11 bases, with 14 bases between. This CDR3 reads CSAGGRGKQFF. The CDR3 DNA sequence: TGCAGTGCAGGCGGGCGGGGAAAGCAGTTCTTC.

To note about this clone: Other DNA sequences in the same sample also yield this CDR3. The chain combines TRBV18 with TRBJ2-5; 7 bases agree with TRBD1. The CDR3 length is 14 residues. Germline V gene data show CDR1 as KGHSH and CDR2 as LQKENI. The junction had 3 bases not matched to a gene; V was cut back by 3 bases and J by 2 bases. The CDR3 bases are TGTGCCAGCTCACCTCCGGGACAGCAAGAGACCCAGTACTTC. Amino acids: CASSPPGQQETQYF.

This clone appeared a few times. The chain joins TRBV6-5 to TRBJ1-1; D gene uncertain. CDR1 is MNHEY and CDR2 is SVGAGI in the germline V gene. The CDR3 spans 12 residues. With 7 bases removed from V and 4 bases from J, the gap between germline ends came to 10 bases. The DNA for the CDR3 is TGTGCCAGCAAAGGCGCGGGCACTGAAGCTTTCTTT. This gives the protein CASKGAGTEAFF.

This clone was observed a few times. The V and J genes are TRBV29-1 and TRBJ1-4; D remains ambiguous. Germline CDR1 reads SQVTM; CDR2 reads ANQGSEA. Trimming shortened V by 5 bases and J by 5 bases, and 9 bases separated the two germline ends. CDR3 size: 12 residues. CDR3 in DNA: TGCAGCGTTCGGGCGGGAAATGAAAAACTGTTTTTT. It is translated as CSVRAGNEKLFF. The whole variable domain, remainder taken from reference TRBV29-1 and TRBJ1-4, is SAVISQKPSRDICQRGTSLTIQCQVDSQVTMMFWYRQQPGQSLTLIATANQGSEATYESGFVIDKFPISRPNLTFSTLTVSNMSPEDSSIYLCSVRAGNEKLFFGSGTQLSVL.

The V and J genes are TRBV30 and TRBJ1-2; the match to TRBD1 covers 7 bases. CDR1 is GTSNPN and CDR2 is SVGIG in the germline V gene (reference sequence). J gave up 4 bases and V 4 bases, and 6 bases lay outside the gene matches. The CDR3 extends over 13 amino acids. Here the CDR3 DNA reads TGTGCCTGGACCCCGGACAGGCTCTATGGCTACACCTTC. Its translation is CAWTPDRLYGYTF.

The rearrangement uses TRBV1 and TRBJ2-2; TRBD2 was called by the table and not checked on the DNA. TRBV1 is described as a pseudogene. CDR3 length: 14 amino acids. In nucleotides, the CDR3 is TGCACGCCCCCTAGCGGGAGACACACCGGGGAGCTGTTTTTT. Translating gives CTPPSGRHTGELFF.

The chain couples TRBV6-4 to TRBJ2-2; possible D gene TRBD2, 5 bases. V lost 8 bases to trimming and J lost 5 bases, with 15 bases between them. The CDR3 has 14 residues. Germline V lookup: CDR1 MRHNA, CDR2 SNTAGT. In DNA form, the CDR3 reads TGTGCCAGCGCCCAGGAGGCTTCAACCGGGGAGCTGTTTTTT. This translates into CASAQEASTGELFF.

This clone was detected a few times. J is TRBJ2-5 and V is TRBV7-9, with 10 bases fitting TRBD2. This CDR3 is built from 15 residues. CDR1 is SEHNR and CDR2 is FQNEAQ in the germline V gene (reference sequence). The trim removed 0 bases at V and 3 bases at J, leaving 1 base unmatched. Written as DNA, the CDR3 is TGTGCCAGCAGCTTAGCCAGCGGGAGGGAAGAGACCCAGTACTTC. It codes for CASSLASGREETQYF.

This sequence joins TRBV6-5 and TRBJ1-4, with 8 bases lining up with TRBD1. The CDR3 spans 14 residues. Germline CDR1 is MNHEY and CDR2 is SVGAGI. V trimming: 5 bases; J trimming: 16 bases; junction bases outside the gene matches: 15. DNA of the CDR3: TGTGCCAGCAGTCACGGGACAGGCGAATCGGTTGGGTTTTTT. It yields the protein CASSHGTGESVGFF.

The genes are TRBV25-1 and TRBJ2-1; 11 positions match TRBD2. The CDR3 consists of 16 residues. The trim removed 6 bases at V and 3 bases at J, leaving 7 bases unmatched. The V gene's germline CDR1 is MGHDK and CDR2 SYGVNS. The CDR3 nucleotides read TGTGCCAGCAGGTCGACTAGCGGGGCGAACTACAATGAGCAGTTCTTC. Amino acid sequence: CASRSTSGANYNEQFF.

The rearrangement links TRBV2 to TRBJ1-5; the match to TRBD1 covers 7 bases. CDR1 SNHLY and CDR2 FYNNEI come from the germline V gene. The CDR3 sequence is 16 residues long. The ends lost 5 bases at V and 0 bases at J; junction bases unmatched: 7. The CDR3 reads CASSFYGTDSNQPQHF. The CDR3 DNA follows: TGTGCCAGCAGTTTCTACGGGACAGATAGCAATCAGCCCCAGCATTTT.

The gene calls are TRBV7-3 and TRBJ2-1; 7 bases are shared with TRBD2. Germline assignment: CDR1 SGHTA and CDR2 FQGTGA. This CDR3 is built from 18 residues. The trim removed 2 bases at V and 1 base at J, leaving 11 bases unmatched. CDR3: CASSLAPASGTSYNEQFF. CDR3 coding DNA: TGTGCCAGCAGCTTAGCCCCCGCTAGCGGAACTTCCTACAATGAGCAGTTCTTC.

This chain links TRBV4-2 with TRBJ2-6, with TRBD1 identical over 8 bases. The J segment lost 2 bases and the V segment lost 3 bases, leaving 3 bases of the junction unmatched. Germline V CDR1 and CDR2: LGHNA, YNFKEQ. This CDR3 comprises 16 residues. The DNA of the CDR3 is TGTGCCAGCAGCCAGGCGGACAGGGCTGGGGCCAACGTCCTGACTTTC. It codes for CASSQADRAGANVLTF.

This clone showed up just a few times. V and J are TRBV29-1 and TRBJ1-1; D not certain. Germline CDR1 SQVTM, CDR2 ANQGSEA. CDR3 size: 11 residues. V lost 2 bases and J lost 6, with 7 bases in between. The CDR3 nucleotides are TGCAGCGTTGAAAACCGGGCTGAAGCTTTCTTT. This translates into CSVENRAEAFF. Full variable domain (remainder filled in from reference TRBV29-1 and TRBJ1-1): SAVISQKPSRDICQRGTSLTIQCQVDSQVTMMFWYRQQPGQSLTLIATANQGSEATYESGFVIDKFPISRPNLTFSTLTVSNMSPEDSSIYLCSVENRAEAFFGQGTRLTVV.

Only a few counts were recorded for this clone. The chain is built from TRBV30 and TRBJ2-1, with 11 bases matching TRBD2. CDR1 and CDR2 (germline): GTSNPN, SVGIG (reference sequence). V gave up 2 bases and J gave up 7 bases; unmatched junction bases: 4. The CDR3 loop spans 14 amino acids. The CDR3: CAWSSLAGGNEQFF. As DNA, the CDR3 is TGTGCCTGGAGTTCCTTAGCGGGAGGGAATGAGCAGTTCTTC. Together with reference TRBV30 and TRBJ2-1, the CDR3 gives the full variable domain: SQTIHQWPATLVQPVGSPLSLECTVEGTSNPNLYWYRQAAGRGLQLLFYSVGIGQISSEVPQNLSASRPQDRQFILSSKKLLLSDSGFYLCAWSSLAGGNEQFFGPGTRLTVL.

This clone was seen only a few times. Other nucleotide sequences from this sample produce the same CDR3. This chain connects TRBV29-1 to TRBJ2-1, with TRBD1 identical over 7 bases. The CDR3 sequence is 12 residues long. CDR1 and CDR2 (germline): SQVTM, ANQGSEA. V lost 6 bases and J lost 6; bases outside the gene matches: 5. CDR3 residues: CSVYRGGNEQFF. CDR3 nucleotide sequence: TGCAGCGTCTACAGGGGCGGCAATGAGCAGTTCTTC.

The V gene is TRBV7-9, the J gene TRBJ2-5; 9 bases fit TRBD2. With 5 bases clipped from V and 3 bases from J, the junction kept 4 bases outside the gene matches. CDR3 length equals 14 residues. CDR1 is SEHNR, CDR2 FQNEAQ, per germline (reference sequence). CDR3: CASSQAGGEETQYF. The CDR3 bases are TGTGCCAGCAGCCAAGCGGGAGGTGAAGAGACCCAGTACTTC.

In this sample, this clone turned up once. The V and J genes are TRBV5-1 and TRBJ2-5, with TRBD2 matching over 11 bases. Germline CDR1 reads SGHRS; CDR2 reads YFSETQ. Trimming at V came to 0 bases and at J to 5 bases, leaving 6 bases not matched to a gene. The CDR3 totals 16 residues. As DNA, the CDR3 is TGCGCCAGCAGCTTGGGGTCTAGCGGGAGGCGGGAGACCCAGTACTTC. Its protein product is CASSLGSSGRRETQYF.